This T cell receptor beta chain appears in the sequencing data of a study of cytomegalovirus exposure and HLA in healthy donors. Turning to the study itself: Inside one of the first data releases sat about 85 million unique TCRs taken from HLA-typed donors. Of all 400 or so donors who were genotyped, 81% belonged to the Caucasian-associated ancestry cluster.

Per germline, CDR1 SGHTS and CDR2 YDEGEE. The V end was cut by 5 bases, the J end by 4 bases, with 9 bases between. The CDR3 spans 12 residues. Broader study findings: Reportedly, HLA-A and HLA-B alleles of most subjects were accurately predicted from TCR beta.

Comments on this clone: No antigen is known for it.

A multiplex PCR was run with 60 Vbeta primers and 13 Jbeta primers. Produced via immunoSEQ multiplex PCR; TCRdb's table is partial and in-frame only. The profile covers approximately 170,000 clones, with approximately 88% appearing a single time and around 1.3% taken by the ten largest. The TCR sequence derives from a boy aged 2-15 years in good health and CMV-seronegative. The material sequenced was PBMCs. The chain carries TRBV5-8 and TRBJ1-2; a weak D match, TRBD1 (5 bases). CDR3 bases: TGTGCCAGCAGGGGGCCTGGCTATGGCTACACCTTC. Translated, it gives CASRGPGYGYTF. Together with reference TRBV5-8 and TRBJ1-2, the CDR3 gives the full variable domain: EAGVTQSPTHLIKTRGQQATLRCSPISGHTSVYWYQQALGLGLQFLLWYDEGEERNRGNFPPRFSGRQFPNYSSELNVNALELEDSALYLCASRGPGYGYTFGSGTRLTVV.